These T cell receptor beta chains were read from a single sample in a study of blood T cell repertoires in COVID-19. TCRdb keeps only in-frame clones here, not all; method: immunoSEQ multiplex PCR. The sample carries roughly 390,000 clones, more than 70% recorded once. The sequenced material came from peripheral blood. These receptor sequences come from a woman aged 25 to 39 with COVID-19, enrolled during active disease. The CDR3 runs from the conserved cysteine through the conserved F or W. D genes are given only for firm matches.

V gene: TRBV28; J gene: TRBJ1-5; D gene: -; CDR3 protein: CASSALRSNQPQHF; CDR3 DNA: TGTGCCAGCAGTGCCCTCAGGTCCAATCAGCCCCAGCATTTT
V gene: TRBV5-1; J gene: TRBJ2-2; D gene: -; CDR3 protein: CASKWTANTGELFF; CDR3 DNA: TGCGCCAGTAAATGGACAGCCAACACCGGGGAGCTGTTTTTT
V gene: TRBV19; J gene: TRBJ2-5; D gene: TRBD2; CDR3 protein: CASSIAPLAGRETQYF; CDR3 DNA: TGTGCCAGTAGTATAGCCCCCCTAGCGGGGAGGGAGACCCAGTACTTC
V gene: TRBV6-5; J gene: TRBJ2-5; D gene: -; CDR3 protein: CASKSGDFQETQYF; CDR3 DNA: TGTGCCAGCAAAAGTGGGGACTTCCAAGAGACCCAGTACTTC
V gene: TRBV28; J gene: TRBJ2-7; D gene: -; CDR3 protein: CASSIGTASYEQYF; CDR3 DNA: TGTGCCAGCAGTATCGGGACTGCCTCCTACGAGCAGTACTTC
V gene: TRBV6-5; J gene: TRBJ2-7; D gene: TRBD2; CDR3 protein: CASSTSGRSSYEQYF; CDR3 DNA: TGTGCCAGCAGTACTAGCGGGAGGAGCAGCTACGAGCAGTACTTC
V gene: TRBV6-5; J gene: TRBJ2-7; D gene: TRBD2; CDR3 protein: CASSRGSRYEQYF; CDR3 DNA: TGTGCCAGCAGCCGCGGGAGCCGCTACGAGCAGTACTTC
V gene: TRBV5-8; J gene: TRBJ2-7; D gene: -; CDR3 protein: CASGGEQYF; CDR3 DNA: TGTGCCAGCGGGGGGGAGCAGTACTTC
V gene: TRBV5-1; J gene: TRBJ2-7; D gene: -; CDR3 protein: CASSTDVGDRSYEQYF; CDR3 DNA: TGCGCCAGCAGCACGGACGTGGGAGACCGTTCCTACGAGCAGTACTTC
V gene: TRBV24-1; J gene: TRBJ2-1; D gene: TRBD2; CDR3 protein: CATSDRSGGVYNEQFF; CDR3 DNA: TGTGCCACCAGTGACCGAAGCGGGGGGGTTTACAATGAGCAGTTCTTC
V gene: TRBV12-5; J gene: TRBJ1-1; D gene: -; CDR3 protein: CASGYDGMNTEAFF; CDR3 DNA: TGTGCTAGTGGTTACGACGGGATGAACACTGAAGCTTTCTTT
V gene: TRBV29-1; J gene: TRBJ1-4; D gene: TRBD1; CDR3 protein: CSVGGQGSTAVGEKLFF; CDR3 DNA: TGCAGCGTCGGGGGACAGGGCTCTACGGCTGTGGGGGAAAAACTGTTTTTT
V gene: TRBV2; J gene: TRBJ2-1; D gene: -; CDR3 protein: CASSEAGPNNEQFF; CDR3 DNA: TGTGCCAGCAGTGAAGCGGGCCCAAACAATGAGCAGTTCTTC
V gene: TRBV5-6; J gene: TRBJ2-7; D gene: TRBD1; CDR3 protein: CASCLGTAYEQYF; CDR3 DNA: TGTGCCAGCTGCTTGGGGACAGCCTACGAGCAGTACTTC
V gene: TRBV6-5; J gene: TRBJ1-4; D gene: -; CDR3 protein: CASSYSQAGKLFF; CDR3 DNA: TGTGCCAGCAGTTACTCGCAGGCCGGAAAACTGTTTTTT